This entry describes one T cell receptor beta chain. Its specific antigen is unknown. Base qualities are not provided; no much larger clone lies one nucleotide away. This sample was taken from a study of cytomegalovirus exposure and HLA in healthy donors (dated by TCRdb to the late 2010s). Study-wide context: An earlier analysis of approximately 640 of the donors reported approximately 270 Gb of sequence data and 117 million unique TCR beta sequences from some 180 million T cells. An early release covering roughly 600 HLA-typed donors comprised roughly 300 gigabases of sequencing data and around 86 million unique TCR sequences. The genetic ancestry cluster associated with self-reported Caucasian donors included 81% of the roughly 400 genotyped donors. The study aimed to test whether cataloging public T cell receptors could reveal signatures of past pathogen exposure. The study used immunosequencing to profile the T cell repertoires of several hundred subjects and linked those repertoires to cytomegalovirus serostatus. Along with the approximately 670-subject first cohort, a separate validation cohort of over a hundred different subjects was used. To predict cytomegalovirus infection status, the study combined high-throughput TCR immunosequencing, statistical association of individual TCRs with disease status, and machine learning. A later analysis re-analyzed previously published TCR beta repertoires from several hundred donors and added high-resolution HLA genotyping to study TCR occurrence patterns. In the later analysis, no new phenotypic data were used to find candidate immune exposures; instead, reliance was placed on TCR beta sequences and their occurrence across donors. To decide whether each TCR beta V gene segment behaved as functional or pseudogenic, an earlier analysis of some 600 of the donors relied on high-throughput TCR beta sequencing. Donor age, sex, ethnicity and CMV serostatus were compiled alongside the repertoire data. Genome-wide SNP genotypes for about 55% of the roughly 670 donors were used in a later genetic analysis, which treated that subset as a discovery cohort. Every repertoire in the discovery cohort had been generated on one and the same sequencing platform. HLA typing covered class I and class II loci at four-digit resolution. Typing coverage differed by locus: A, B, C, DRB1 and DQB1 were typed in about 620-630 donors, DQA1 in roughly 500, DPA1 in some 600, and DPB1 in 472. Roughly 5 DR-DQ haplotypes were treated as single units for association and clustering because of strong linkage in the cohort. Across around 400 genotyped donors of the cohort, an average of about 220,000 unique TCR beta nucleotide sequences per donor were sequenced, and approximately 17% of those sequences were non-productive. Results the study describes overall, beyond this receptor: A total of 150 or so TCR beta chains were listed by the study as associated with cytomegalovirus. CMV serostatus was the only immune exposure information available for the cohort. An association between a missense DCLRE1C variant and V-gene and J-gene trimming of TCR beta chains was found in a later genetic analysis and replicated in an independent cohort. Sequencing depth was assumed to be roughly uniform across donors in the presence/absence analyses, though that assumption may not hold. This cohort had only TCR beta chains sequenced, and the lack of alpha or paired-chain data limited which features could be detected. A further reported finding was that TCR beta sequences accurately predicted the HLA-A and HLA-B alleles for most subjects in the first cohort. When HLA alleles, especially DR and DQ, strongly co-occurred, attributing TCR associations to individual alleles was difficult. According to a later analysis, most CMV-associated TCR beta chains appeared to be HLA-restricted, and the HLA associations seemed to be driven largely by CMV exposure. In a later analysis, several top co-occurrence clusters were reported to appear linked to parvovirus B19, influenza, CMV and Epstein-Barr virus. A later analysis found that TCR association rates varied across HLA loci, with DRB1 alleles showing the most associated TCRs and HLA-C alleles the fewest. Because the 87-base-pair reads could not distinguish some IMGT-functional V segments, including TRBV6-2 and TRBV6-3, those segments were excluded. Compared with equally common non-associated chains, HLA-associated TCR beta chains in a later analysis were more clonally expanded and had lower generation probabilities. The classifier was reported to diagnose cytomegalovirus status with high specificity and sensitivity in both the original and validation cohorts. In a later analysis, more than 15,000 TCR beta sequences were associated with specific HLA alleles at a false discovery rate of 0.05. A later genetic analysis reported fewer N-insertions in productive TCRs among donors in an Asian-associated ancestry cluster than the roughly 650-donor mean. A few of the identified cytomegalovirus-associated TCR beta chains were confirmed in vitro to be specific for cytomegalovirus antigens. Most TCR sequences were observed very rarely across donors, whereas some public TCRs were present in many individuals. The authors suggested that the approach could potentially be generalized to other disease states and immunological phenotypes. An earlier analysis of several hundred of the donors showed that most TCR beta V segments appeared in productive rearrangements either about 87% or about 30% of the time, which broadly matched IMGT annotations. Because counts were too low, seventeen rarely observed V segments, including chromosome 9 orphons, were excluded from the earlier analysis of around 640 of the donors. The sequencing pipeline was judged likely to have produced a cluster of highly shared sequence variants as a technical artifact. Because some donors lacked HLA typing at each locus, the association tests relied only on the typed subset. Linkage disequilibrium might explain the correlated functional status among segregating V segments, but an unknown experimental factor could not be ruled out.

The cohort comprised hundreds of healthy bone marrow donors. Cohort members were all nominally healthy when sampled, although unrecorded immune exposures were likely present. The donor was CMV seropositive and was included in the group of some 290 seropositive cohort members. Each donor provided a peripheral blood sample, and peripheral blood mononuclear cells were used for TCR beta sequencing. Genomic DNA was extracted from the blood cell samples with the Qiagen DNeasy Blood Extraction Kit. The CDR3 measures 15 amino acids from cysteine to phenylalanine. Just CDR3 DNA is preserved here, 45 bases in frame from base 1. Sequences LGHNA (CDR1) and YNFKEQ (CDR2) are obtained from the germline V gene. V loses 3 bases of germline sequence and J loses 0 bases, and the interval between the two ends is 11 bases. To prepare the library, the immunoSEQ multiplex PCR assay was applied. The multiplex PCR relied on a mix of 60 forward primers for TCR Vbeta segments and 13 reverse primers for TCR Jbeta segments. The CDR3 region of rearranged TCR beta genes was amplified from genomic DNA with a multiplex PCR assay. The Illumina HiSeq System was used to sequence the amplified TCR beta libraries as 87-base-pair reads. The authors processed their data as follows. A later analysis tallied tens of millions of unique TCR beta chains across the 666 repertoires, and about 10 million of those chains were shared by two or more donors. Raw reads were error-corrected and collapsed into unique sequences by a nearest-neighbor algorithm in which closely related sequences were merged to remove PCR and sequencing errors. Alignment of CDR3 sequences to IMGT reference sequences was used to assign V, D and J gene segments. For a sequence to be retained, a match of at least six nucleotides to both a V gene segment and a J gene segment was required. Rearrangements were classified as productive when the CDR3 lacked stop codons and remained in frame with V and J, and all other rearrangements were classified as non-productive. Following IMGT convention, CDR3 was defined as the stretch from the second conserved V-encoded cysteine to the conserved J-encoded phenylalanine. In an earlier analysis of 500 to 650 of the donors, sequences lacking an unambiguous match to a single V gene segment were excluded. An earlier analysis of fewer than 750 of the donors called V segments functional above 56.7% productive rearrangements and segregating when the between-donor standard deviation exceeded 5%. A statistical classification framework was built for diagnosing cytomegalovirus status from the catalog of TCR beta chain sequences. In a later analysis, V and J genes were assigned by comparing TCR nucleotide sequences against IMGT/GENE-DB human TR gene sequences. The TCRdist pipeline was used in a later analysis to assign CDR3 sequences and most-parsimonious VDJ recombination scenarios. In a later analysis, each TCR beta chain was defined by its CDR3 amino acid sequence together with its V-gene family, and reads without a unique V-gene family were excluded. To address suspected cross-contamination and a sequencing artifact, a later analysis removed roughly 640 highly shared, low-generation-probability nucleotide sequences. In a later analysis, a clonal expansion index was calculated for each public chain from normalized within-repertoire ranks of inferred template counts. Generation probabilities in a later analysis came from a VDJ recombination model fitted to out-of-frame rearrangements, and those results were checked against IGoR. Hypergeometric tests were used in a later analysis to score TCR-TCR, TCR-HLA and TCR-CMV co-occurrence, with a repertoire-size bias correction applied to the TCR pairs. In a later analysis, false discovery rates were estimated by permuting HLA or CMV assignments 20 times. In a later analysis, co-occurring TCRs were grouped using DBSCAN, with TCRdist sequence similarity added in when clustering inside HLA-allele-positive subsets. Co-occurrence clustering excluded repertoires with fewer than 30,000 or more than 120,000 public chains, plus five with anomalous nucleotide sharing. Here the immuneACCESS table is served through TCRdb, limited to in-frame sequences with V and J called. Missing clones are a known gap in these copies; in checked studies unresolved V genes cover under half, and the rest lacks a known reason. V and J calls and clone size follow that table, whereas D and trimming were derived from the DNA. Within this sample are approximately 180,000 clones, with about three quarters of them counted one time only. Jointly, the top ten make up around 1.5% of the sample.

Specimen: PBMCs. The source of this sequence is a woman aged 30 to 39 in good health and CMV-seropositive. This chain is built from TRBV4-2 and TRBJ1-2; the D gene cannot be resolved reliably. The sequenced DNA is TGTGCCAGCAGCCAGAAACAGATATCTAACTATGGCTACACCTTC. Its coded protein is CASSQKQISNYGYTF.